What follows are 22 T cell receptor beta chains derived from one specimen sequenced in a study of blood T cell repertoires in COVID-19. Produced via immunoSEQ multiplex PCR; TCRdb's table is partial and in-frame only. The top ten clones hold under 2.5% of a sample with roughly 280,000 clones, around nine tenths of them seen once. The sample taken for sequencing was PBMCs or T cells enriched from blood (not recorded which). The source is a woman aged 55-75 years who had recovered from COVID-19.

This clone appeared once. The chain couples TRBV3-1 (or the pseudogene TRBV3-2) to TRBJ2-3; D unclear. From germline, CDR1 is LGHDT and CDR2 YNNKEL (reference sequence). Trimming left V 0 bases short and J 10 bases short, with 8 bases between. The CDR3 covers 12 residues. CDR3 bases: TGTGCCAGCAGCCAAGATTCGGAGCCGCAGTATTTT. Protein sequence: CASSQDSEPQYF.

V is TRBV10-1 and J is TRBJ2-3, with D hard to call. Germline V CDR1 and CDR2: WNHNN, SYGVQD (reference sequence). V dropped 3 bases and J dropped 0 bases, with 7 bases sitting between them. The CDR3 sequence is 14 residues long. This CDR3 reads CASSDGSSTDTQYF. The DNA of the CDR3 is TGCGCCAGCAGTGACGGGTCTAGCACAGATACGCAGTATTTT.

The chain uses TRBV3-1 (or the pseudogene TRBV3-2) and TRBJ2-7, with D possibly being TRBD2 (5 bases). V lost 0 bases and J lost 5, with 8 bases in between. The CDR3 contains 13 residues. CDR1 and CDR2 from the germline V gene are LGHDT and YNNKEL (reference sequence). In nucleotides, the CDR3 is TGTGCCAGCAGCCAAGATTCGGGGAACGAGCAGTACTTC. Translating it yields CASSQDSGNEQYF.

This chain uses TRBV9 with TRBJ1-2; no definite D call. Per germline, CDR1 SGDLS and CDR2 YYNGEE. The CDR3 sequence is 15 residues long. V was trimmed by 0 bases and J by 1 base, leaving 10 bases between them. This CDR3 is CASSVEADDNYGYTF. In nucleotides, the CDR3 is TGTGCCAGCAGCGTAGAAGCGGACGATAACTATGGCTACACCTTC.

CDR3: CASSLRPLQIHEQYF. DNA of the CDR3: TGTGCCAGCAGTTTAAGGCCCCTACAGATCCACGAGCAGTACTTC. The V and J genes are TRBV27 and TRBJ2-7; the D is unclear. Trimming took off 2 bases at V and 5 bases at J, with 16 bases between the two ends. Germline V CDR1 and CDR2: MNHEY, SMNVEV (reference sequence). This CDR3 has 15 residues.

The V gene is TRBV6-5, the J gene TRBJ1-2, with TRBD1 matching 8 bases. J was trimmed by 4 bases and V by 5 bases; bases with no gene match: 6. Germline CDR1 reads MNHEY; CDR2 reads SVGAGI. The CDR3 is 14 residues long. The CDR3 sequence: CASSPRQGRYGYTF. The CDR3 bases are TGTGCCAGCAGTCCCAGACAGGGGCGCTATGGCTACACCTTC.

The CDR3, as DNA: TGTGCCAGCAGCCTCCCCGCCGGGACAGGGTATGGCTACACCTTC. Its translation is CASSLPAGTGYGYTF. The chain has TRBV3-1 (or the pseudogene TRBV3-2) and TRBJ1-2; 9 bases map to TRBD1. The CDR3 is 15 residues long. With 4 bases clipped from V and 5 bases from J, the junction kept 8 bases outside the gene matches. The germline V gene has CDR1 LGHDT and CDR2 YNNKEL (reference sequence).

The rearrangement uses TRBV28 and TRBJ2-1, with D tentatively TRBD2 (5 bases). Germline CDR1 and CDR2: MDHEN and SYDVKM. V lost 8 bases and J lost 5, with 16 bases in between. CDR3 length equals 14 residues. CDR3 loop: CASRVDFNHNEQFF. CDR3 DNA sequence: TGTGCCAGCCGGGTGGACTTCAACCACAATGAGCAGTTCTTC. The full variable domain, its missing parts supplied by reference TRBV28 and TRBJ2-1, is DVKVTQSSRYLVKRTGEKVFLECVQDMDHENMFWYRQDPGLGLRLIYFSYDVKMKEKGDIPEGYSVSREKKERFSLILESASTNQTSMYLCASRVDFNHNEQFFGPGTRLTVL.

Here the CDR3 DNA reads TGTGCCAGCAGCCGGGAGGTCCGCCTAAAATCTAACTATGGCTACACCTTC. Amino acid sequence: CASSREVRLKSNYGYTF. The chain combines TRBV16 with TRBJ1-2; D is uncertain. CDR1 is KGHSY and CDR2 is FQNENV in the germline V gene. CDR3 length equals 17 residues. Trimming left V 4 bases short and J 0 bases short, with 18 bases between.

V usage is TRBV7-2 and J usage is TRBJ1-5; TRBD1 agrees at 7 bases. Germline assignment: CDR1 SGHTA and CDR2 FQGNSA. The CDR3 runs 13 residues. V shed 4 bases, J shed 9 bases, and the junction held 6 bases outside the gene matches. CDR3: CASSSLQGLPQHF. The CDR3 bases are TGTGCCAGCAGCTCTTTACAGGGGTTGCCCCAGCATTTT. The full variable domain, in which reference TRBV7-2 and TRBJ1-5 provide the parts outside the CDR3, is GAGVSQSPSNKVTEKGKDVELRCDPISGHTALYWYRQSLGQGLEFLIYFQGNSAPDKSGLPSDRFSAERTGGSVSTLTIQRTQQEDSAVYLCASSSLQGLPQHFGDGTRLSIL.

The J gene is TRBJ2-2, the V gene TRBV3-1 (or the pseudogene TRBV3-2), with D unresolved. The V end was cut by 3 bases, the J end by 1 base, with 3 bases between. This CDR3 has 13 amino acids. In germline, CDR1 is LGHDT, CDR2 YNNKEL (reference sequence). In DNA form, the CDR3 reads TGTGCCAGCAGCCACTGGAACACCGGGGAGCTGTTTTTT. As protein: CASSHWNTGELFF.

The CDR3 region has the DNA TGTGCCAGTAGTCAAGACAGCCCGACCCACTATGGCTACACCTTC. This encodes CASSQDSPTHYGYTF. The chain combines TRBV19 with TRBJ1-2; perhaps TRBD1 as D (5 bases). The V end was cut by 5 bases, the J end by 3 bases, with 16 bases between. There are 15 residues in the CDR3. Germline CDR1 reads LNHDA; CDR2 reads SQIVND (reference sequence).

The rearrangement joins TRBV11-3 to TRBJ2-1; 7 nucleotides agree with TRBD2. The J segment lost 7 bases and the V segment lost 7 bases, leaving 28 bases of the junction unmatched. Germline V gene sequence: CDR1 SGHNT, CDR2 YENEEA. This CDR3 has 20 residues. The DNA of the CDR3 is TGTGCCAGCACACGAAAATATAGCGGGCCTAACCTTCCCCCCCTTAATGAGCAGTTCTTC. Its translation: CASTRKYSGPNLPPLNEQFF.

The rearrangement links TRBV2 to TRBJ1-2; possibly TRBD1 for D (5 bases). The CDR3 spans 13 residues. Trimming took off 3 bases at V and 8 bases at J, with 13 bases between the two ends. Germline CDR1 reads SNHLY; CDR2 reads FYNNEI. Here the CDR3 reads CASSEEGSGGYTF. The CDR3 DNA reads as TGTGCCAGCAGTGAGGAGGGGAGCGGGGGCTACACCTTC. Full variable domain (outside the CDR3, taken from reference TRBV2 and TRBJ1-2): EPEVTQTPSHQVTQMGQEVILRCVPISNHLYFYWYRQILGQKVEFLVSFYNNEISEKSEIFDDQFSVERPDGSNFTLKIRSTKLEDSAMYFCASSEEGSGGYTFGSGTRLTVV.

The chain combines TRBV9 with TRBJ1-1; D is undetermined. Germline assignment: CDR1 SGDLS and CDR2 YYNGEE. V was shortened by 3 bases and J by 5 bases, with 11 bases between the two germline ends. The CDR3 sequence is 13 residues long. CDR3 nucleotide sequence: TGTGCCAGCAGCGCCGGAACGGGGACTGAAGCTTTCTTT. It is translated as CASSAGTGTEAFF.

The chain employs TRBV7-9 and TRBJ1-4; D is unclear. V shed 1 base and J shed 4 bases, with 7 bases lying between them. Germline CDR1 and CDR2: SEHNR and FQNEAQ (reference sequence). The CDR3 consists of 14 residues. Here the CDR3 reads CASSLGRINEKLFF. The CDR3 DNA reads TGTGCCAGCAGCTTAGGGCGGATTAATGAAAAACTGTTTTTT.

J is TRBJ2-2 and V is TRBV27; 8 nucleotides line up with TRBD1. The V gene's germline CDR1 is MNHEY and CDR2 SMNVEV (reference sequence). The CDR3 spans 15 residues. Trimming took 2 bases from V and 6 from J; bases not matched to a gene: 5. The DNA of the CDR3 is TGTGCCAGCAGTTTAAGTCAGGGGGCGTCCGGGGAGCTGTTTTTT. Translation gives CASSLSQGASGELFF.

J is TRBJ1-1 and V is TRBV9; a possible D gene is TRBD1 (5 bases). V was clipped by 3 bases and J by 2 bases, with 14 bases between them. Germline CDR1 is SGDLS and CDR2 is YYNGEE. The CDR3 extends over 15 amino acids. The CDR3 bases are TGTGCCAGCAGCGCCGCGGGGGTGGAAAACACTGAAGCTTTCTTT. Encoded protein: CASSAAGVENTEAFF.

The chain couples TRBV30 to TRBJ1-5; the D gene is possibly TRBD1 (5 bases). This CDR3 spans 12 amino acids. CDR1 is GTSNPN, CDR2 SVGIG, per germline (reference sequence). Trimming left V 7 bases short and J 4 bases short, with 11 bases between. CDR3 region: CASSGMNQPQHF. The CDR3 DNA follows: TGTGCCTCATCAGGGATGAATCAGCCCCAGCATTTT.

J is TRBJ2-1 and V is TRBV28; TRBD2 might be the D (6 bases). V gave up 7 bases and J gave up 15 bases, with 25 bases separating them. This CDR3 is built from 14 residues. Germline lookup yields CDR1 MDHEN and CDR2 SYDVKM. The CDR3 is CASTLVTRLRRLFF. CDR3 coding DNA: TGTGCCAGCACCTTGGTGACTAGGCTCAGGAGGCTGTTCTTC.

This clone was counted a few times. The chain links TRBV2 to TRBJ2-7; weak D call: TRBD1 (6 bases). Germline V gives CDR1 SNHLY, CDR2 FYNNEI. The CDR3 has 12 residues. With 6 bases removed from V and 11 bases from J, the gap between germline ends came to 17 bases. The CDR3 region has the DNA TGTGCCAGCAGGGAAAACAGGGACCCGGAGTACTTC. This sequence encodes CASRENRDPEYF.

Here the CDR3 DNA reads TGTGCCAGCAGTCGGGTCTACCCGGCGGGGACTAATTTTTACGAGCAGTACTTC. This codes for CASSRVYPAGTNFYEQYF. This chain uses TRBV6-6 with TRBJ2-7, with 7 positions matching TRBD2. The trim removed 5 bases at V and 4 bases at J, leaving 20 bases unmatched. The CDR3 has 18 residues. Germline CDR1 is MNHNY and CDR2 is SVGAGI (reference sequence).